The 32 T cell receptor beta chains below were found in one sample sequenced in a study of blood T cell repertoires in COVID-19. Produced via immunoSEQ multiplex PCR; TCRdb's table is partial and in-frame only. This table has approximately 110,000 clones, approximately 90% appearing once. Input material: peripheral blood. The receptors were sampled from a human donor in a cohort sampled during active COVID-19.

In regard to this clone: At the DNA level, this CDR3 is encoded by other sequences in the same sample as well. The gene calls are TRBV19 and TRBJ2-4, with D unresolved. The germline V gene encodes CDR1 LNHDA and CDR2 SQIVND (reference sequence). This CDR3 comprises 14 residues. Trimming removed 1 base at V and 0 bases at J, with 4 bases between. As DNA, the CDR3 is TGTGCCAGTAGTATAGGACTAGCCAAAAACATTCAGTACTTC. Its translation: CASSIGLAKNIQYF.

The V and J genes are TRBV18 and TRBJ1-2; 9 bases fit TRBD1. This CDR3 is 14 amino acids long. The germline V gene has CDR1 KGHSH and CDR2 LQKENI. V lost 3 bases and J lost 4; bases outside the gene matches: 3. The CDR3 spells CASSPEGQGYGYTF. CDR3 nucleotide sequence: TGTGCCAGCTCACCCGAGGGACAGGGCTATGGCTACACCTTC. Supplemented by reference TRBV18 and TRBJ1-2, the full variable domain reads NAGVMQNPRHLVRRRGQEARLRCSPMKGHSHVYWYRQLPEEGLKFMVYLQKENIIDESGMPKERFSAEFPKEGPSILRIQQVVRGDSAAYFCASSPEGQGYGYTFGSGTRLTVV.

The CDR3 region is CASSSQARLGGEKLFF. CDR3 DNA: TGTGCCAGCAGTTCCCAGGCCCGGCTCGGGGGTGAAAAACTGTTTTTT. V and J are TRBV28 and TRBJ1-4; possibly TRBD1 for D (5 bases). This CDR3 comprises 16 residues. The germline V gene encodes CDR1 MDHEN and CDR2 SYDVKM. V was clipped by 4 bases and J by 7 bases, with 19 bases between them. Full variable domain (remainder filled in from reference TRBV28 and TRBJ1-4): DVKVTQSSRYLVKRTGEKVFLECVQDMDHENMFWYRQDPGLGLRLIYFSYDVKMKEKGDIPEGYSVSREKKERFSLILESASTNQTSMYLCASSSQARLGGEKLFFGSGTQLSVL.

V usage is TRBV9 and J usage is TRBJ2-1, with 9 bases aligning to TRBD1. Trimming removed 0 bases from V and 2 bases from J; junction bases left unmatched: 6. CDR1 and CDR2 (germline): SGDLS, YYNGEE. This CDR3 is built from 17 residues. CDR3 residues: CASSVGGQGQAYNEQFF. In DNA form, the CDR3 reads TGTGCCAGCAGCGTAGGGGGACAGGGTCAAGCCTACAATGAGCAGTTCTTC.

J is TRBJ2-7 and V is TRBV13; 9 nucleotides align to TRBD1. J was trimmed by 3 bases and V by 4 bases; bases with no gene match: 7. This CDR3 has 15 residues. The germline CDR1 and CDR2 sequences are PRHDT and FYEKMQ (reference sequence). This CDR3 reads CASSSRTGDFYEQYF. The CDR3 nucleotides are TGTGCCAGCAGCTCCAGGACAGGGGATTTCTACGAGCAGTACTTC.

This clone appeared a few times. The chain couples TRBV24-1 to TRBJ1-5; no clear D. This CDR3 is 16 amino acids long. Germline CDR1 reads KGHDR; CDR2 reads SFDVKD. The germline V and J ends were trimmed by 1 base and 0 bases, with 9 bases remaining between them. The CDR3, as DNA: TGTGCCACCAGTGATTTATCCACCTATAGCAATCAGCCCCAGCATTTT. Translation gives CATSDLSTYSNQPQHF.

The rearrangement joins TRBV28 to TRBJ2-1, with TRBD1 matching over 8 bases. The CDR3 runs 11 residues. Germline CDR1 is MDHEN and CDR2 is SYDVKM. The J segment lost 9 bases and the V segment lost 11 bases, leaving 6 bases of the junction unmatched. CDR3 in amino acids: CAAQGAREQFF. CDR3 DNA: TGTGCCGCCCAGGGGGCGCGTGAGCAGTTCTTC.

The CDR3 nucleotides read TGTGCCAGCAGCGTACGAGGGGGAGCGAGCACTGAAGCTTTCTTT. Its translation: CASSVRGGASTEAFF. The rearrangement uses TRBV9 and TRBJ1-1; D perhaps matches TRBD1 (6 bases). In germline, CDR1 is SGDLS, CDR2 YYNGEE. V was cut by 1 base and J by 4 bases, with 14 bases left in between. The length of the CDR3 is 15 residues.

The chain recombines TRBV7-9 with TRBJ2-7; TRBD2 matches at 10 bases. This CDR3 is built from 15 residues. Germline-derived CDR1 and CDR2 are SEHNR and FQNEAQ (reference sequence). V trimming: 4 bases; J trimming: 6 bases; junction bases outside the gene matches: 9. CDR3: CASSSRSGRVGEQYF. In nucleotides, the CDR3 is TGTGCCAGCAGCTCCCGAAGCGGGAGGGTGGGCGAGCAGTACTTC.

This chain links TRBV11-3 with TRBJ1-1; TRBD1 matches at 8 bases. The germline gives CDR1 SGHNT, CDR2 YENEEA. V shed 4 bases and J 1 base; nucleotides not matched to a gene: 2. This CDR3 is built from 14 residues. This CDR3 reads CASSSGTGNTEAFF. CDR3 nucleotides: TGTGCCAGCAGCTCCGGGACAGGGAACACTGAAGCTTTCTTT.

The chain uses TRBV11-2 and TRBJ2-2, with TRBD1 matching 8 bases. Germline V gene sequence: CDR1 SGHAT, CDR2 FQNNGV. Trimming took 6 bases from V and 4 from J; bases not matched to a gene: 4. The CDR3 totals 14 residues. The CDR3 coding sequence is TGTGCCAGCAGGATCACAGGGGGCACCGGGGAGCTGTTTTTT. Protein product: CASRITGGTGELFF.

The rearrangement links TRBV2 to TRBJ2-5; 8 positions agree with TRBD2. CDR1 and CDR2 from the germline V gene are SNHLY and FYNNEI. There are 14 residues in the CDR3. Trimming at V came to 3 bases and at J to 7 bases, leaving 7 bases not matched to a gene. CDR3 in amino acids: CASSEGSGSRTQYF. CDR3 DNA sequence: TGTGCCAGCAGTGAGGGGAGCGGGAGCCGGACCCAGTACTTC.

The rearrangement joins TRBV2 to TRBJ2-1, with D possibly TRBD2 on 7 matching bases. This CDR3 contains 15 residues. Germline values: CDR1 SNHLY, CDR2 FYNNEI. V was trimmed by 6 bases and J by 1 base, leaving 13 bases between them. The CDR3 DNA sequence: TGTGCCAGCAGCCCGGGGGGCGGGTCCTACAATGAGCAGTTCTTC. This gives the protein CASSPGGGSYNEQFF. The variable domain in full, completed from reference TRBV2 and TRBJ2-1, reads EPEVTQTPSHQVTQMGQEVILRCVPISNHLYFYWYRQILGQKVEFLVSFYNNEISEKSEIFDDQFSVERPDGSNFTLKIRSTKLEDSAMYFCASSPGGGSYNEQFFGPGTRLTVL.

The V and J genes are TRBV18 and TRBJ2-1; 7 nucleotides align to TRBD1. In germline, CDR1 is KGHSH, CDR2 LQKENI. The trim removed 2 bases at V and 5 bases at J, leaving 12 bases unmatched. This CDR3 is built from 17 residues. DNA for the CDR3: TGTGCCAGCTCACCAAAAAGGGGGCAGGGTCTGAACAATGAGCAGTTCTTC. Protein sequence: CASSPKRGQGLNNEQFF.

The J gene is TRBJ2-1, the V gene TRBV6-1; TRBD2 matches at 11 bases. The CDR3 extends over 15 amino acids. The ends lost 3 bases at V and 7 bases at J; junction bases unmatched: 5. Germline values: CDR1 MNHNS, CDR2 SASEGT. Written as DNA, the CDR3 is TGTGCCAGCAGTGATAGCGGGAGGGCCTTTAATGAGCAGTTCTTC. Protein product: CASSDSGRAFNEQFF.

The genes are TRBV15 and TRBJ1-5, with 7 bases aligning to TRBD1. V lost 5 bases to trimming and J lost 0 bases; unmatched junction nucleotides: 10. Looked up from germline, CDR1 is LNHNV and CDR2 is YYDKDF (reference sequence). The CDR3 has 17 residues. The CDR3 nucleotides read TGTGCCACCAGCTCCACTCTGGACAGGATTAGCAATCAGCCCCAGCATTTT. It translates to CATSSTLDRISNQPQHF.

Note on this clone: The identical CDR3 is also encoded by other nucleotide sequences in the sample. CDR3 sequence (DNA): TGTGCCACCAGTGATCCAGGCCACTATGGCTACACCTTC. The encoded protein is CATSDPGHYGYTF. The chain links TRBV24-1 to TRBJ1-2; D not certain. There are 13 residues in the CDR3. Germline V gives CDR1 KGHDR, CDR2 SFDVKD. V lost 3 bases, J lost 3 bases, and 7 bases lay in between.

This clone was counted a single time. The CDR3 sequence is CAISVSGTSGRGIPGANVLTF. CDR3 coding DNA: TGTGCCATCAGTGTATCCGGGACTAGCGGGAGGGGTATTCCTGGGGCCAACGTCCTGACTTTC. This sequence joins TRBV10-3 and TRBJ2-6, with 16 bases matching TRBD2. The CDR3 is 21 amino acids. V lost 4 bases, J lost 2 bases, and 11 bases stayed unmatched. CDR1 is ENHRY and CDR2 is SYGVKD in the germline V gene.

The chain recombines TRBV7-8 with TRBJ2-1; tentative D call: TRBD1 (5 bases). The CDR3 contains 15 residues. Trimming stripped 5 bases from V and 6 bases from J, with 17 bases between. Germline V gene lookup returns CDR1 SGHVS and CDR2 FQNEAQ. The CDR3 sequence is CASSKYLGRVNEQFF. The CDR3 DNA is TGTGCCAGCAGCAAATACCTGGGGCGTGTCAATGAGCAGTTCTTC.

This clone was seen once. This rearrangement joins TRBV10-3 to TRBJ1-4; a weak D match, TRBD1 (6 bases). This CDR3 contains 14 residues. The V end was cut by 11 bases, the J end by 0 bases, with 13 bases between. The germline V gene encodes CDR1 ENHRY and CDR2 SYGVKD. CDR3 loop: CAAGAGATNEKLFF. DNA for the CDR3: TGTGCCGCGGGGGCTGGTGCAACTAATGAAAAACTGTTTTTT.

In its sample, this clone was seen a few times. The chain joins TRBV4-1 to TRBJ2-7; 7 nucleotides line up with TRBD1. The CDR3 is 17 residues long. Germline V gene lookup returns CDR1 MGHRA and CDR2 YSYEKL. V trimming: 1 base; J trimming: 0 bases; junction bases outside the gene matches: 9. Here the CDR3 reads CASSQVPGPGGSYEQYF. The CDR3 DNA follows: TGCGCCAGCAGCCAAGTCCCAGGGCCAGGGGGCTCCTACGAGCAGTACTTC.

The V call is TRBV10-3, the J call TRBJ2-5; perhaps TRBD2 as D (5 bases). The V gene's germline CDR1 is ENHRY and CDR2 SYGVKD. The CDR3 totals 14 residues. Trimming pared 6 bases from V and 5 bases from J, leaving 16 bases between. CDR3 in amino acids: CAISQRAAVETQYF. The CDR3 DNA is TGTGCCATCAGCCAGAGGGCCGCCGTGGAGACCCAGTACTTC.

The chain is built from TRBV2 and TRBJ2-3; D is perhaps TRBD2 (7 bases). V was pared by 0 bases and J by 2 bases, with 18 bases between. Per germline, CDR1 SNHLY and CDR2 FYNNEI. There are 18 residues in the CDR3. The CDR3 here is CASSEARFAGASTDTQYF. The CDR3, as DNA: TGTGCCAGCAGTGAAGCCCGATTTGCGGGGGCCTCCACAGATACGCAGTATTTT. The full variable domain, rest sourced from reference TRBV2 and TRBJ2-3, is EPEVTQTPSHQVTQMGQEVILRCVPISNHLYFYWYRQILGQKVEFLVSFYNNEISEKSEIFDDQFSVERPDGSNFTLKIRSTKLEDSAMYFCASSEARFAGASTDTQYFGPGTRLTVL.

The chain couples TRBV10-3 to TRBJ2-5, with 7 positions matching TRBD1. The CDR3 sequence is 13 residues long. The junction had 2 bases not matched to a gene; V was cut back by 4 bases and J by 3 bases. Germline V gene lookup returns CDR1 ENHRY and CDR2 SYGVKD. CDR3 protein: CAISGQGEETQYF. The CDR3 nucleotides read TGTGCCATCAGTGGCCAGGGGGAAGAGACCCAGTACTTC.

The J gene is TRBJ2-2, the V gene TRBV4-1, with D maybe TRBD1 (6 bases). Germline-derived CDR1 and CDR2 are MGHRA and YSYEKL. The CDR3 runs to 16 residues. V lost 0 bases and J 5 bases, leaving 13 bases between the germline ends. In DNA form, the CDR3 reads TGCGCCAGCAGCCAAGAAGGGACAAAAAGGACCGGGGAGCTGTTTTTT. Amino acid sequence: CASSQEGTKRTGELFF.

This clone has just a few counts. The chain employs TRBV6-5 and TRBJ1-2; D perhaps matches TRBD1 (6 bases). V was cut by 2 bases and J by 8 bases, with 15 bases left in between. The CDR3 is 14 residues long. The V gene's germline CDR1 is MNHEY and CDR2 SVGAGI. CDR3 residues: CASSYRPGARGYTF. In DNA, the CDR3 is TGTGCCAGCAGTTACAGGCCAGGGGCTCGGGGCTACACCTTC.

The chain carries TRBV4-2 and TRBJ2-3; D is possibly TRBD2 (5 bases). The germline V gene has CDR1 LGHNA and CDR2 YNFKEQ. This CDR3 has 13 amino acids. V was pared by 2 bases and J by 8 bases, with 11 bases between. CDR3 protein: CASSQLTTGTQYF. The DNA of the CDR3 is TGTGCCAGCAGCCAACTGACTACCGGTACGCAGTATTTT.

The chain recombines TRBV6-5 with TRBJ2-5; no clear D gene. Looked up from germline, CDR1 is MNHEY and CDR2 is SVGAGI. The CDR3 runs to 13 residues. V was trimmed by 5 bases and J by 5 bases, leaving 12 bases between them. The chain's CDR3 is CASSLGVVETQYF. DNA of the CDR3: TGTGCCAGCAGTCTCGGAGTTGTGGAGACCCAGTACTTC.

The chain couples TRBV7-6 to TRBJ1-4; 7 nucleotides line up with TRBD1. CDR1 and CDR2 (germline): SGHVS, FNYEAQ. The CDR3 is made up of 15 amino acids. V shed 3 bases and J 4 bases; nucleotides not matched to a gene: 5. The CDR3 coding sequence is TGTGCCAGCAGCTTTACGGGACAGTTTAATGAAAAACTGTTTTTT. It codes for CASSFTGQFNEKLFF.

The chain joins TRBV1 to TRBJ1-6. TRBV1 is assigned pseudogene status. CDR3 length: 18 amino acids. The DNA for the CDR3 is TGCACCAGCAGCCAGGTGGGACTGCTGAGCTCCTATAATTCACCCCTCCACTTT. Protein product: CTSSQVGLLSSYNSPLHF.

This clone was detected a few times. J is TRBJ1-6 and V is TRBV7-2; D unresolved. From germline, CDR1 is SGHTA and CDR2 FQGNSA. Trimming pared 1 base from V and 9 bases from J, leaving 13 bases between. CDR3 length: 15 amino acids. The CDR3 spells CASSLDWIEGSPLHF. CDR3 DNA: TGTGCCAGCAGCTTAGATTGGATTGAGGGTTCACCCCTCCACTTT.

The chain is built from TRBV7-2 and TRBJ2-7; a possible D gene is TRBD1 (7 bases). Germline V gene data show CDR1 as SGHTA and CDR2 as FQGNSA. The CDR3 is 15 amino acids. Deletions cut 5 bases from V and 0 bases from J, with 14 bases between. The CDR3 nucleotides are TGTGCCAGCAGCCAAGGGGGCGGGGACTCCTACGAGCAGTACTTC. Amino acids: CASSQGGGDSYEQYF.